These 21 T cell receptor beta chains were all obtained from the same sample, sequenced in a study of CD8 T cells in Susac syndrome. Random hexamers were used to reverse transcribe an amount of about 0.5 to 1 ug RNA. Each CDR3 protein is one row after TCRdb ran MiXCR on the immunoSEQ multiplex PCR reads. Here the sample spans 300,000 to 350,000 distinct CDR3 sequences, 92% being singletons. Sequencing was done on a sample of CD4+ T cells from PBMCs. These TCRs come from a human donor with multiple sclerosis.

V usage is TRBV3-1 and J usage is TRBJ2-2; 11 bases line up with TRBD2. The CDR3 runs 15 residues. The V segment lost 4 bases and the J segment 4 bases; nucleotides outside the gene matches: 2. Germline V gives CDR1 LGHDT, CDR2 YNNKEL (reference sequence). CDR3 loop: CASSRSGGGTGELFF. CDR3 nucleotide sequence: TGTGCCAGCAGCCGTAGCGGGGGGGGCACCGGGGAGCTGTTTTTT.

For the CDR3, the DNA is TGCGCCAGCAGCCACTGGGGGGCAGTTGGAAAACTGTTTTTT. Its protein product is CASSHWGAVGKLFF. This chain uses TRBV4-1 with TRBJ1-4, with D perhaps TRBD1 (6 bases). CDR1 MGHRA and CDR2 YSYEKL come from the germline V gene. CDR3 length equals 14 residues. V shed 3 bases and J shed 10 bases, with 15 bases lying between them.

V and J are TRBV20-1 and TRBJ2-5; TRBD1 matches at 9 bases. V shed 6 bases and J 4 bases; nucleotides not matched to a gene: 6. The CDR3 contains 13 residues. In germline, CDR1 is DFQATT, CDR2 SNEGSKA (reference sequence). The CDR3 protein is CSARQGGRETQYF. The DNA for the CDR3 is TGCAGTGCCAGACAGGGGGGGAGAGAGACCCAGTACTTC.

About this clonotype: No conserved phenylalanine or tryptophan ends this CDR3, so it is likely a read error. V is TRBV7-9 and J is TRBJ1-1; D is ambiguous. CDR3 size: 13 residues. Germline CDR1 SEHNR, CDR2 FQNEAQ (reference sequence). V lost 5 bases and J lost 1, with 8 bases in between. The CDR3 spells CASSPRPNTEAFS. The CDR3 coding sequence is TGTGCCAGCAGCCCACGACCGAACACTGAAGCTTTCTCT.

This clonotype has only one observation. This chain connects TRBV30 to TRBJ2-1, with TRBD2 identical over 11 bases. The germline V gene has CDR1 GTSNPN and CDR2 SVGIG (reference sequence). CDR3 length equals 15 residues. V was clipped by 3 bases and J by 6 bases; unmatched bases: 7. CDR3: CAWRTGLAAPNEQFF. CDR3 DNA: TGTGCCTGGAGAACGGGACTAGCGGCCCCCAATGAGCAGTTCTTC.

The chain recombines TRBV19 with TRBJ1-1; D is unresolved. Germline lookup yields CDR1 LNHDA and CDR2 SQIVND (reference sequence). This CDR3 is 16 amino acids long. Deletions cut 6 bases from V and 0 bases from J, with 17 bases between. The CDR3 loop reads CASSHRPDSMNTEAFF. The CDR3 DNA sequence: TGTGCCAGTAGCCACCGCCCAGACTCCATGAACACTGAAGCTTTCTTT.

The chain is built from TRBV20-1 and TRBJ2-5, with D possibly TRBD1 on 6 matching bases. V gave up 7 bases and J gave up 2 bases, with 14 bases separating them. The CDR3 totals 13 residues. From germline, CDR1 is DFQATT and CDR2 SNEGSKA (reference sequence). CDR3 nucleotide sequence: TGCAGTGGGCCCGGACAGCTACAAGAGACCCAGTACTTC. This sequence encodes CSGPGQLQETQYF.

The chain links TRBV4-1 to TRBJ1-1, with unresolved D. Germline CDR1 is MGHRA and CDR2 is YSYEKL. This CDR3 has 14 amino acids. V lost 0 bases, J lost 3 bases, and 8 bases lay in between. CDR3 nucleotide sequence: TGCGCCAGCAGCCAAGAAACGAGGGACACTGAAGCTTTCTTT. Translated, it gives CASSQETRDTEAFF.

This clonotype was seen just once. V gene TRBV7-8 combines with J gene TRBJ2-1; no clear D. The CDR3 spans 18 residues. The V gene's germline CDR1 is SGHVS and CDR2 FQNEAQ. V dropped 5 bases and J dropped 0 bases, with 20 bases sitting between them. CDR3 nucleotide sequence: TGTGCCAGCAGCCATTTCCGGGCCCTGAGGAGCTCCTACAATGAGCAGTTCTTC. The encoded protein is CASSHFRALRSSYNEQFF. The full variable domain, with the rest looked up from reference TRBV7-8 and TRBJ2-1, is GAGVSQSPRYKVAKRGQDVALRCDPISGHVSLFWYQQALGQGPEFLTYFQNEAQLDKSGLPSDRFFAERPEGSVSTLKIQRTQQEDSAVYLCASSHFRALRSSYNEQFFGPGTRLTVL.

The chain is built from TRBV12-3 or TRBV12-4 and TRBJ1-2, with D unresolved. The CDR3 sequence is 12 residues long. Trimming pared 3 bases from V and 5 bases from J, leaving 7 bases between. As DNA, the CDR3 is TGTGCCAGCAGTTTTGGCGGATATGGCTACACCTTC. Translation: CASSFGGYGYTF.

V is TRBV20-1 and J is TRBJ1-5; unclear D gene. The germline CDR1 and CDR2 sequences are DFQATT and SNEGSKA (reference sequence). V lost 8 bases to trimming and J lost 9 bases, with 17 bases between them. The CDR3 runs to 12 residues. The DNA for the CDR3 is TGCAGTTCCTCTGCCTTCTTCGGGCCCCAGCATTTT. Encoded protein: CSSSAFFGPQHF.

The CDR3 sequence: CASSGGSRASYNEQFF. In DNA, the CDR3 is TGTGCCAGTAGTGGAGGAAGCCGGGCCTCCTACAATGAGCAGTTCTTC. The chain recombines TRBV19 with TRBJ2-1; D may be TRBD2 (5 bases). V lost 5 bases, J lost 0 bases, and 14 bases lay in between. The germline V gene has CDR1 LNHDA and CDR2 SQIVND (reference sequence). The CDR3 runs to 16 residues.

The chain couples TRBV5-1 to TRBJ2-7; 9 bases are a match to TRBD1. This CDR3 region has 15 residues. V gave up 0 bases and J gave up 1 base; unmatched junction bases: 2. From germline, CDR1 is SGHRS and CDR2 YFSETQ. The CDR3 sequence is CASSLGTGDSYEQYF. CDR3 sequence (DNA): TGCGCCAGCAGCTTGGGGACAGGGGATTCCTACGAGCAGTACTTC.

The chain has TRBV5-1 and TRBJ2-7; D possibly corresponds to TRBD2 (6 bases). V lost 1 base, J lost 6 bases, and 17 bases lay in between. Germline V lookup: CDR1 SGHRS, CDR2 YFSETQ. This CDR3 is built from 15 residues. The CDR3 reads CASSLLASKGGEQYF. Here the CDR3 DNA reads TGCGCCAGCAGCTTGCTAGCGTCGAAGGGAGGCGAGCAGTACTTC.

The chain employs TRBV30 and TRBJ1-1; D is uncertain. V lost 0 bases and J lost 5, with 13 bases in between. The CDR3 runs to 14 residues. The germline gives CDR1 GTSNPN, CDR2 SVGIG (reference sequence). This CDR3 reads CAWSVDGRNTEAFF. The CDR3, as DNA: TGTGCCTGGAGTGTTGATGGCCGGAATACTGAAGCTTTCTTT.

V usage is TRBV7-2 and J usage is TRBJ1-6; D call uncertain. V was cut by 2 bases and J by 7 bases, with 9 bases left in between. Germline lookup yields CDR1 SGHTA and CDR2 FQGNSA. The CDR3 is made up of 14 amino acids. This CDR3 reads CASSLRIANSPLHF. The CDR3 coding sequence is TGTGCCAGCAGCTTAAGGATTGCGAATTCACCCCTCCACTTT.

This sequence joins TRBV19 and TRBJ2-7; the match to TRBD1 covers 7 bases. Germline CDR1 and CDR2: LNHDA and SQIVND (reference sequence). J was trimmed by 6 bases and V by 9 bases; bases with no gene match: 5. This CDR3 is 11 amino acids long. The CDR3 bases are TGTGCCAGCCGACAGGGCATCGAGCAGTACTTC. Translated: CASRQGIEQYF.

This clonotype was recorded only once. V is TRBV20-1 and J is TRBJ1-1; 8 bases fit TRBD1. Germline V CDR1 and CDR2: DFQATT, SNEGSKA (reference sequence). This CDR3 contains 13 residues. V gave up 4 bases and J gave up 6 bases; unmatched junction bases: 7. CDR3 region: CSATTTGDAEAFF. Written as DNA, the CDR3 is TGCAGTGCTACCACGACAGGGGACGCTGAAGCTTTCTTT.

The genes are TRBV27 and TRBJ1-1; tentatively, D is TRBD1 (5 bases). The CDR3 loop spans 14 amino acids. The germline V gene encodes CDR1 MNHEY and CDR2 SMNVEV (reference sequence). The V and J ends lost 6 bases and 4 bases respectively, with 15 bases between them. CDR3 in DNA: TGTGCCAGCAGGAAGCCGGGACCGCGCACTGAAGCTTTCTTT. This translates into CASRKPGPRTEAFF.

This chain connects TRBV3-1 to TRBJ1-1, with TRBD1 as a possible D gene (5 bases). This CDR3 spans 16 amino acids. Germline CDR1 reads LGHDT; CDR2 reads YNNKEL (reference sequence). V dropped 2 bases and J dropped 1 base, with 14 bases sitting between them. This CDR3 reads CASSQMPLTGNTEAFF. For the CDR3, the DNA is TGTGCCAGCAGCCAAATGCCCCTCACAGGGAACACTGAAGCTTTCTTT.

The chain has TRBV20-1 and TRBJ1-5; no reliable D call. The CDR3 is made up of 14 amino acids. Trimming pared 0 bases from V and 8 bases from J, leaving 14 bases between. Germline V gene data show CDR1 as DFQATT and CDR2 as SNEGSKA (reference sequence). As DNA, the CDR3 is TGCAGTGCTAGAGATCCGGGTGAAAAGAAGCCCCAGCATTTT. Translated: CSARDPGEKKPQHF.